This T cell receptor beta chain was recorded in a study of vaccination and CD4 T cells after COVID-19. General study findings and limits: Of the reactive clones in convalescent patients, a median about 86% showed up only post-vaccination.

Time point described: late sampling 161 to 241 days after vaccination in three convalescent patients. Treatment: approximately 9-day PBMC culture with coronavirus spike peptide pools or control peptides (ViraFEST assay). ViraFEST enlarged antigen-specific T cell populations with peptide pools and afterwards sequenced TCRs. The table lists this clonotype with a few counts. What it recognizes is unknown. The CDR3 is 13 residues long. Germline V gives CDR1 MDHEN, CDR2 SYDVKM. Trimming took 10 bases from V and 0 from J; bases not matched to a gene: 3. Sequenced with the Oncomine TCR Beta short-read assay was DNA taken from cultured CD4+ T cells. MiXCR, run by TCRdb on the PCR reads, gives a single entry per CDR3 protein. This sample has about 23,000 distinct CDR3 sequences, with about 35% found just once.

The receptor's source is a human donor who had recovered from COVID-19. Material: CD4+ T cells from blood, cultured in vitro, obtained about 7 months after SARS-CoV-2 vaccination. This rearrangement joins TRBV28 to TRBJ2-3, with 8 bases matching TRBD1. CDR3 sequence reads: CATRQGSTDTQYF. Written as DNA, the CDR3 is TGTGCCACCCGACAGGGGAGCACAGATACGCAGTATTTT.